This T cell receptor beta chain was found in a study of T cells in Graves' hyperthyroidism and ophthalmopathy. About the research overall: The blood sample was taken at first diagnosis, before treatment began.

RNA transcripts yielded amplified TCR beta CDR3 regions. First-round RT-PCR targeting the TCR CDR3 was performed with the HTBI primer set. From the multiplex PCR reads, TCRdb called clonotypes with MiXCR, one entry per CDR3 protein. This sample has about 640,000 distinct CDR3 sequences, with less than 25% found just once. The V gene's germline CDR1 is KGHSH and CDR2 LQKENI. CDR3 length: 13 residues. V lost 2 bases to trimming and J lost 7 bases, with 9 bases between them. This clonotype was counted at least ten times. Ophthalmopathy patients all had a Clinical Activity Score of at least 3, a NOSPECS grade of at least 4 and disease under 3 months old. The study based diagnoses on clinical symptoms, serum thyroxine and TRAb, thyroid ultrasound and orbital computed tomography. PBMCs came from 8.5 to 10 ml fresh peripheral blood.

The TCR originated in a man aged 30-40 years with Graves' ophthalmopathy. The rearrangement links TRBV18 to TRBJ2-1; D is unclear. The source material was blood. In nucleotides, the CDR3 is TGTGCCAGCTCACCAGGGCCGAGAAATGAGCAGTTCTTC. This encodes CASSPGPRNEQFF. The full variable domain, in which reference TRBV18 and TRBJ2-1 provide the parts outside the CDR3, is NAGVMQNPRHLVRRRGQEARLRCSPMKGHSHVYWYRQLPEEGLKFMVYLQKENIIDESGMPKERFSAEFPKEGPSILRIQQVVRGDSAAYFCASSPGPRNEQFFGPGTRLTVL.